This TCR beta chain was documented in a study of cytomegalovirus exposure and HLA in healthy donors. Study details: In an early release, HLA-typed donors contributed tens of millions of unique TCR sequences. Broader study findings: Using the classifier, cytomegalovirus status was reportedly diagnosed with high specificity and sensitivity. The sole available immune exposure information was CMV serostatus. Researchers reportedly found TCR beta sequences accurately predicted most subjects' HLA-A and HLA-B alleles.

The study ran its PCR with 60 Vbeta and 13 Jbeta primers. TCRdb's copy holds only in-frame clones and misses some; the assay was immunoSEQ multiplex PCR. The sample yields more than 150,000 clones, just under 80% seen once. As concerns this clone: Its target is unknown.

The CDR3 length is 16 residues. V gave up 6 bases and J gave up 8 bases; unmatched junction bases: 13. The V gene's germline CDR1 is LNHDA and CDR2 SQIVND (reference sequence). This rearrangement joins TRBV19 to TRBJ1-4, with TRBD1 identical over 9 bases. Sequencing used PBMCs. The sequence derives from a woman in her 50s in good health and CMV-seropositive. The CDR3, as DNA: TGTGCCAGTAGGAATTCCGGGACAGGGTGGGAAGAAAAACTGTTTTTT. Protein sequence: CASRNSGTGWEEKLFF.